This T cell receptor beta chain derives from a study of T cell repertoires in cytomegalovirus infection. Overall study context: Signatures in public TCR beta sequences pointed to both CMV infection and matching HLA type.

Study-wide results and limits: The ex vivo response was dominated by HLA-C-restricted CMV-specific TCR beta clonotypes.

Germline CDR1 reads SQVTM; CDR2 reads ANQGSEA. Trimming cost V 4 bases and J 2 bases; bases outside gene matches: 2. The CDR3 loop spans 13 amino acids. In the case of this clonotype: The antigen is not known.

TCRdb fed the reads into MiXCR, producing one record per CDR3 protein. Of about 530,000 distinct CDR3 sequences in the sample, approximately 25% were seen once. This chain connects TRBV29-1 to TRBJ2-7; 10 nucleotides match TRBD2. Sequencing was done on a sample of PBMCs. The TCR was taken from a human donor in good health (CMV status not recorded). Some clones in this sample may be carry-over from other donors' samples. CDR3 in DNA: TGCAGCGTTGGAGCGGGAGGGCCCTACGAGCAGTACTTC. Amino acid sequence: CSVGAGGPYEQYF.